A selection of T cell receptor beta chains follows, all from one sample in a study of control samples from healthy donors and cancer patients. Profiling relied on immunoSEQ multiplex PCR, and the TCRdb table lists in-frame clones only, not all of them. Of 150,000 or so clones detected, about 94% appear once; the ten largest clones hold over 4%. The sequenced sample was blood. The receptors were sampled from a woman aged 55-69 years in good health. Both conserved end residues are trimmed from each CDR3. Each record gives: CDR3 length, V gene, CDR3 protein.

12 TRBV5-4 ASRSTGSSYEQY
12 TRBV27 ASSYRGGPNEQF
12 TRBV7-8 ASSLQGGTETQY
12 TRBV9 ASSVEWSSYEQY
12 TRBV15 ATSLRTTGSPQH
13 TRBV2 ASSELSTVNSPLH
11 TRBV18 ANSLHGNYGYT
13 TRBV11-3 ASSRTSGGTYEQY
10 TRBV6-5 ASSSLQAEAF
14 TRBV9 ASSVDQGWSNYGYT
12 TRBV11-3 ASSPGGSNTEAF
12 TRBV10-1 ASSEPPEAGELF
14 TRBV18 ASSPNTEQGGYGYT
10 TRBV3-1/TRBV3-2 ASSQSAIGYT
14 TRBV7-2 ASSLGLAVAKNIQY
11 TRBV18 ASSRDSSEKLF